The 27 T cell receptor beta chains presented below share a single source sample, sequenced in a study of blood T cell repertoires in COVID-19. Produced via immunoSEQ multiplex PCR; TCRdb's table is partial and in-frame only. The sample carries 250,000 to 300,000 clones, approximately 87% recorded once. Sequenced: peripheral blood. The receptors were gathered from a woman aged 25 to 39 with COVID-19, enrolled during active disease.

In this sample, this clone turned up a few times. This chain connects TRBV18 to TRBJ1-3; 8 bases match TRBD1. V dropped 7 bases and J dropped 0; count of bases not matched to a gene: 11. CDR1 is KGHSH and CDR2 is LQKENI in the germline V gene. The CDR3 is 17 amino acids. The CDR3 DNA follows: TGTGCCAGCTACCCGCAGGGGGCGAAGAGCTCTGGAAACACCATATATTTT. As protein: CASYPQGAKSSGNTIYF.

The J gene is TRBJ2-7, the V gene TRBV27; 8 nucleotides match TRBD1. The CDR3 is 16 amino acids. The germline V gene has CDR1 MNHEY and CDR2 SMNVEV (reference sequence). The J segment lost 0 bases and the V segment lost 6 bases, leaving 10 bases of the junction unmatched. CDR3 sequence (DNA): TGTGCCAGCAGCAAATCACAGGGGGAGTTCTCCTACGAGCAGTACTTC. It encodes CASSKSQGEFSYEQYF.

The J gene is TRBJ1-1, the V gene TRBV7-9; D is unclear. V was trimmed by 7 bases and J by 2 bases, leaving 20 bases between them. The CDR3 contains 16 residues. The germline V gene has CDR1 SEHNR and CDR2 FQNEAQ (reference sequence). CDR3 amino acids: CASTTLGRESNTEAFF. CDR3 nucleotide sequence: TGTGCCAGCACCACACTAGGCCGGGAATCTAACACTGAAGCTTTCTTT.

The J gene is TRBJ2-5, the V gene TRBV5-1, with D maybe TRBD2 (6 bases). Germline V CDR1 and CDR2: SGHRS, YFSETQ. The CDR3 consists of 13 residues. Trimming removed 7 bases from V and 4 bases from J, with 14 bases in between. The CDR3 spells CASSAGSRETQYF. The CDR3 DNA follows: TGCGCCAGCTCGGCGGGATCCCGAGAGACCCAGTACTTC.

CDR3 sequence: CASSMSRIYGYTF. CDR3 DNA sequence: TGTGCCAGTAGTATGAGCCGAATCTATGGCTACACCTTC. This chain connects TRBV19 to TRBJ1-2; no clear D gene. The ends were cut back, 3 bases at V and 4 bases at J, with 9 bases in the middle. The CDR3 contains 13 residues. In germline, CDR1 is LNHDA, CDR2 SQIVND (reference sequence).

V is TRBV27 and J is TRBJ1-1; maybe TRBD1 (5 bases). This CDR3 contains 14 residues. V was cut by 6 bases and J by 6 bases, with 17 bases left in between. Germline lookup yields CDR1 MNHEY and CDR2 SMNVEV (reference sequence). CDR3 in DNA: TGTGCCAGCAGGGTTGGGCCAGGGATGGCTGAAGCTTTCTTT. This sequence encodes CASRVGPGMAEAFF.

The V gene is TRBV6-5, the J gene TRBJ2-7; D unresolved. Trimming took off 8 bases at V and 3 bases at J, with 5 bases between the two ends. The CDR3 is 10 residues long. The germline gives CDR1 MNHEY, CDR2 SVGAGI. CDR3: CASALYEQYF. The CDR3 DNA sequence: TGTGCCAGCGCACTCTACGAGCAGTACTTC.

The chain couples TRBV19 to TRBJ2-3, with D tentatively TRBD1 (7 bases). Trimming took 1 base from V and 3 from J, leaving 11 bases between them. The V gene's germline CDR1 is LNHDA and CDR2 SQIVND (reference sequence). The CDR3 sequence is 15 residues long. In DNA form, the CDR3 reads TGTGCCAGTAGTATAGCCGCAGGGGGGACAGATACGCAGTATTTT. Translated, it gives CASSIAAGGTDTQYF.

The chain uses TRBV28 and TRBJ1-2, with no clear D. The CDR3 is made up of 13 amino acids. Trimming cost V 1 base and J 3 bases, with 6 bases left between them. In germline, CDR1 is MDHEN, CDR2 SYDVKM. Here the CDR3 reads CASSLFGDYGYTF. Here the CDR3 DNA reads TGTGCCAGCAGTTTATTTGGAGACTATGGCTACACCTTC.

The chain joins TRBV4-1 to TRBJ2-7; no definite D call. This CDR3 is 13 amino acids long. Looked up from germline, CDR1 is MGHRA and CDR2 is YSYEKL. V lost 1 base, J lost 3 bases, and 7 bases lay in between. CDR3 in amino acids: CASSQAPSYEQYF. CDR3 nucleotide sequence: TGCGCCAGCAGCCAAGCCCCCAGCTACGAGCAGTACTTC.

The V and J genes are TRBV5-1 and TRBJ2-5, with D possibly matching TRBD1 (5 bases). The V and J ends lost 1 base and 4 bases respectively, with 14 bases between them. This CDR3 is 15 amino acids long. Germline V gives CDR1 SGHRS, CDR2 YFSETQ. CDR3 sequence: CASSLTPQGRETQYF. For the CDR3, the DNA is TGCGCCAGCAGCTTGACCCCCCAGGGTAGAGAGACCCAGTACTTC. The entire variable domain, with the rest obtained from reference TRBV5-1 and TRBJ2-5, is as follows: KAGVTQTPRYLIKTRGQQVTLSCSPISGHRSVSWYQQTPGQGLQFLFEYFSETQRNKGNFPGRFSGRQFSNSRSEMNVSTLELGDSALYLCASSLTPQGRETQYFGPGTRLLVL.

This sequence joins TRBV12-3 or TRBV12-4 and TRBJ1-2; no clear D. The CDR3 length is 13 residues. V gave up 5 bases and J gave up 3 bases, with 10 bases separating them. The CDR3 bases are TGTGCCAGCAGTCCAACAGAGCACTATGGCTACACCTTC. This sequence encodes CASSPTEHYGYTF.

In DNA form, the CDR3 reads TGCGCCAGCAGCCTAGGTCTACTAGTGGCGGGGGGGCAAGAGACCCAGTACTTC. Translating gives CASSLGLLVAGGQETQYF. This chain uses TRBV5-1 with TRBJ2-5; 9 bases line up with TRBD2. The CDR3 is 18 amino acids. Germline V CDR1 and CDR2: SGHRS, YFSETQ. Trimming at V came to 4 bases and at J to 2 bases, leaving 15 bases not matched to a gene.

The rearrangement links TRBV3-1 (or the pseudogene TRBV3-2) to TRBJ1-6; D remains ambiguous. Germline lookup yields CDR1 LGHDT and CDR2 YNNKEL (reference sequence). V lost 3 bases to trimming and J lost 7 bases, with 16 bases between them. The CDR3 runs to 16 residues. The CDR3 is CASSQEGRQPNSPLHF. In nucleotides, the CDR3 is TGTGCCAGCAGCCAGGAGGGCAGACAACCCAATTCACCCCTCCACTTT.

The V and J genes are TRBV24-1 and TRBJ2-6; D is possibly TRBD1 (5 bases). Germline V gene sequence: CDR1 KGHDR, CDR2 SFDVKD. The CDR3 has 18 amino acids. Trimming cost V 2 bases and J 0 bases, with 13 bases left between them. The chain's CDR3 is CATSDWGSSPSGANVLTF. CDR3 DNA: TGTGCCACCAGTGATTGGGGCTCCTCGCCCTCTGGGGCCAACGTCCTGACTTTC.

The genes are TRBV18 and TRBJ2-7, with TRBD2 matching over 7 bases. V was clipped by 6 bases and J by 0 bases; unmatched bases: 8. The CDR3 loop spans 15 amino acids. Germline CDR1 and CDR2: KGHSH and LQKENI. The CDR3 bases are TGTGCCAGCTCGTTAGGGGCGGGGGACTCCTACGAGCAGTACTTC. Translating it yields CASSLGAGDSYEQYF.

The chain recombines TRBV3-1 (or the pseudogene TRBV3-2) with TRBJ1-2; TRBD1 might be the D (6 bases). Deletions cut 4 bases from V and 8 bases from J, with 14 bases between. CDR1 is LGHDT and CDR2 is YNNKEL in the germline V gene (reference sequence). This CDR3 contains 13 residues. The DNA for the CDR3 is TGTGCCAGCAGCCCCGGCGGGGGCCGGGGCTACACCTTC. It yields the protein CASSPGGGRGYTF.

The chain couples TRBV10-3 to TRBJ2-5; weak D call: TRBD1 (6 bases). Trimming took 7 bases from V and 7 from J, leaving 19 bases between them. Germline CDR1 is ENHRY and CDR2 is SYGVKD. There are 14 residues in the CDR3. The CDR3: CAIIGRPGVVTQYF. CDR3 DNA sequence: TGTGCCATCATCGGACGGCCAGGGGTCGTGACCCAGTACTTC.

The table lists this clone with a few counts. The CDR3 sequence: CASSPAGGEEKLFF. The CDR3, as DNA: TGTGCCAGCTCACCGGCAGGCGGGGAAGAAAAACTGTTTTTT. V is TRBV18 and J is TRBJ1-4; D unresolved. V was cut by 3 bases and J by 8 bases, with 13 bases left in between. CDR3 length: 14 amino acids. Germline V CDR1 and CDR2: KGHSH, LQKENI.

The CDR3 region has the DNA TGTGCCAGCAGTGAAGCCCGGACAGGGGGATTTGAAGCTTTCTTT. Its translation is CASSEARTGGFEAFF. The genes are TRBV2 and TRBJ1-1; 10 nucleotides align to TRBD1. The length of the CDR3 is 15 residues. Germline V gene lookup returns CDR1 SNHLY and CDR2 FYNNEI. Trimming removed 0 bases from V and 7 bases from J; junction bases left unmatched: 5.

This clone was observed a single time. V usage is TRBV4-1 and J usage is TRBJ2-1; the match to TRBD2 covers 11 bases. Germline trimming cut 2 bases from V and 5 bases from J; bases unmatched to any gene: 8. Germline V CDR1 and CDR2: MGHRA, YSYEKL. The CDR3 covers 17 residues. The CDR3 region is CASSQIPVLAGDNEQFF. The CDR3 bases are TGCGCCAGCAGCCAAATTCCCGTACTAGCGGGGGACAATGAGCAGTTCTTC.

This clone was counted a single time. V gene TRBV28 combines with J gene TRBJ1-6; 8 positions match TRBD1. This CDR3 has 13 residues. The V gene's germline CDR1 is MDHEN and CDR2 SYDVKM. J gave up 8 bases and V 8 bases, and 5 bases lay outside the gene matches. The CDR3 loop is CASETGADSPLHF. Here the CDR3 DNA reads TGTGCCAGCGAGACAGGGGCTGATTCACCCCTCCACTTT.

The rearrangement links TRBV28 to TRBJ1-1; TRBD1 might be the D (6 bases). Per germline, CDR1 MDHEN and CDR2 SYDVKM. V was shortened by 3 bases and J by 1 base, with 12 bases between the two germline ends. There are 15 residues in the CDR3. CDR3 residues: CASSFWGRKNTEAFF. The CDR3 coding sequence is TGTGCCAGCAGTTTTTGGGGGCGGAAGAACACTGAAGCTTTCTTT.

This CDR3 is CASSNHRQGRNGYTF. The CDR3 DNA is TGTGCCAGTAGTAATCATAGACAGGGGAGGAATGGCTACACCTTC. V gene TRBV19 combines with J gene TRBJ1-2; 8 bases align to TRBD1. CDR3 length: 15 residues. Germline V gene sequence: CDR1 LNHDA, CDR2 SQIVND (reference sequence). The V segment lost 4 bases and the J segment 6 bases; nucleotides outside the gene matches: 10.

This clone was detected only once. The genes are TRBV19 and TRBJ2-7; 8 bases agree with TRBD2. The V and J ends lost 3 bases and 5 bases, in that order; junction bases with no gene match: 3. This CDR3 is built from 13 residues. Germline CDR1 LNHDA, CDR2 SQIVND (reference sequence). The CDR3 sequence: CASSILAGNEQYF. The CDR3 region has the DNA TGTGCCAGTAGTATCTTAGCGGGGAACGAGCAGTACTTC.

This sequence joins TRBV5-4 and TRBJ2-5, with 10 bases identical to TRBD2. The CDR3 is made up of 16 amino acids. With V trimmed by 4 bases and J by 1 base, 7 bases remained unmatched. CDR1 SGHNT and CDR2 YYREEE come from the germline V gene (reference sequence). The CDR3, as DNA: TGTGCCAGCAGCCGTAGGACTAGCGGATCCCAAGAGACCCAGTACTTC. Translating it yields CASSRRTSGSQETQYF.

The V gene is TRBV10-3, the J gene TRBJ1-1; 7 bases line up with TRBD1. CDR3 length: 12 amino acids. With V trimmed by 6 bases and J by 11 bases, 9 bases remained unmatched. The V gene's germline CDR1 is ENHRY and CDR2 SYGVKD. The CDR3 spells CAISLSYRGAFF. Here the CDR3 DNA reads TGTGCCATCAGCTTATCTTACAGGGGCGCTTTCTTT.